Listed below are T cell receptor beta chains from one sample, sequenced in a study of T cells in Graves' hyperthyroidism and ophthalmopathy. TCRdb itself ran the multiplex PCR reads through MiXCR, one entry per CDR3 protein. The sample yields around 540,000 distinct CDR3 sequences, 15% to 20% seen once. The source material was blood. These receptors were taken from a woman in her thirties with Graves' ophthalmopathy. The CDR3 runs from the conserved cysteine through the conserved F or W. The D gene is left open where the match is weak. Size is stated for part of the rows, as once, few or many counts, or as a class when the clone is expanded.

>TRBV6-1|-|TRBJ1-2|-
CATRPVYGYTF
TGTGCCACCAGACCGGTCTATGGCTACACCTTC
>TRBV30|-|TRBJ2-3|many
CAWSPSSSSTDTQYF
TGTGCCTGGAGCCCGAGCTCTTCTAGCACAGATACGCAGTATTTT
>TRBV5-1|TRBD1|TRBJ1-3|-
CASRDRAAGNTIYF
TGCGCCAGCAGGGACAGGGCGGCTGGAAACACCATATATTTT
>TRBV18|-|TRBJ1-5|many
CASSPLSGQPQHF
TGTGCCAGCTCACCCCTGTCGGGCCAGCCCCAGCATTTT
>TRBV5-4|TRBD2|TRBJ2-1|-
CASSLAAGGIKDEQFF
TGTGCCAGCAGCTTGGCAGCGGGAGGAATAAAGGATGAGCAGTTCTTC
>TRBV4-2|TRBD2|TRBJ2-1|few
CASSQGSGGFYNEQFF
TGTGCCAGCAGCCAAGGTAGCGGGGGGTTCTACAATGAGCAGTTCTTC
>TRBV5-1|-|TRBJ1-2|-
CASSWGSGGNYGYTF
TGCGCCAGCAGCTGGGGTTCTGGGGGCAACTATGGCTACACCTTC
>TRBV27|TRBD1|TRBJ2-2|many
CATWDRLTGELFF
TGTGCCACTTGGGACAGGTTGACCGGGGAGCTGTTTTTT
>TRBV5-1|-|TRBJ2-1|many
CASSLGGNEQFF
TGTGCCAGCAGTTTAGGGGGCAATGAGCAGTTCTTC
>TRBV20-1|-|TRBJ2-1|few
CSAWSNNEQFF
TGCAGTGCTTGGTCTAACAATGAGCAGTTCTTC
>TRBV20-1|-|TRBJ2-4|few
CSAGFPIFRDIQYF
TGCAGTGCTGGCTTTCCCATCTTTAGGGACATTCAGTACTTC
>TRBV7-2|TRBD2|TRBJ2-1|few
CASSPTSGDLGNEQFF
TGTGCCAGCAGCCCTACTAGCGGGGATCTTGGGAATGAGCAGTTCTTC
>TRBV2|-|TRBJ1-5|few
CASSPDGLYNQPQHF
TGTGCCAGCAGTCCGGACGGACTGTACAATCAGCCCCAGCATTTT
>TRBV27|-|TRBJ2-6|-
CASSQTDYSGANVLTF
TGTGCCAGCAGCCAAACGGATTACTCTGGGGCCAACGTCCTGACTTTC
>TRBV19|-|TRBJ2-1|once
CASKSSYNEQFF
TGTGCCAGTAAATCCTCCTACAATGAGCAGTTCTTC
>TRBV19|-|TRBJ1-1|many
CASSFGGGAEAFF
TGTGCCAGTAGTTTCGGGGGAGGTGCTGAAGCTTTCTTT
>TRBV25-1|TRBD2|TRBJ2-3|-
CASSEWVLAGDTQYF
TGTGCCAGCAGTGAATGGGTACTAGCGGGAGATACGCAGTATTTT
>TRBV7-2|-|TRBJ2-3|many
CAAGAGLLDTQYF
TGTGCCGCCGGGGCTGGTTTACTGGATACGCAGTATTTT
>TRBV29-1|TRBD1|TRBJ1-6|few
CSVKTGTGNNSPLHF
TGCAGCGTCAAAACTGGGACAGGGAATAATTCACCCCTCCACTTT
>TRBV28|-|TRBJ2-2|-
CASSLETGPGELFF
TGTGCCAGCAGTTTAGAAACAGGGCCCGGGGAGCTGTTTTTT
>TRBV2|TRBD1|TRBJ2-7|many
CASTPDRPYEQYF
TGTGCCAGCACCCCGGACAGGCCCTACGAGCAGTACTTC
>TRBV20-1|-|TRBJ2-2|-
CSAQPGSGTGELFF
TGCAGTGCTCAACCGGGGTCGGGCACCGGGGAGCTGTTTTTT
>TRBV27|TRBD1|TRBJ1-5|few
CASSPGQPYVTNQPQHF
TGTGCCAGCAGTCCGGGACAGCCCTATGTGACCAATCAGCCCCAGCATTTT
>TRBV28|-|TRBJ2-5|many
CASSFTSNQETQYF
TGTGCCAGCAGTTTTACAAGCAACCAAGAGACCCAGTACTTC
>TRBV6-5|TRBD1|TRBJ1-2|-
CASSHRGLNYGYTF
TGTGCCAGCAGTCACAGGGGATTAAACTATGGCTACACCTTC
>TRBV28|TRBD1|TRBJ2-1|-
CASSLWVTGGLNEQFF
TGTGCCAGCAGTTTATGGGTGACAGGGGGTCTAAATGAGCAGTTCTTC
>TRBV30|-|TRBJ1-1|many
CAWRTGSRTEAFF
TGTGCCTGGAGGACAGGATCAAGGACTGAAGCTTTCTTT
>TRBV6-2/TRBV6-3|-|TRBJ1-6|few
CASSRTSSPLHF
TGTGCCAGCTCTAGGACCAGTTCACCCCTCCACTTT
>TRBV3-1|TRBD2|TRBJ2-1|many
CASSSNLAGPYNEQFF
TGTGCCAGCAGCTCCAATCTAGCGGGACCCTACAATGAGCAGTTCTTC
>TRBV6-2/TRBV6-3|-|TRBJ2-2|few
CASSQGQGLAGELFF
TGTGCCAGCAGCCAGGGGCAGGGGTTGGCCGGGGAGCTGTTTTTT
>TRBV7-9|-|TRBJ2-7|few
CASSLVVGTLLTSGYEQYF
TGTGCCAGCAGCTTAGTTGTAGGGACCCTTCTTACTTCTGGGTACGAGCAGTACTTC
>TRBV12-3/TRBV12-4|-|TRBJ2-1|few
CASSRGRRDSYNGQFF
TGTGCCAGCAGCAGGGGACGGAGAGACTCCTACAATGGGCAGTTCTTC
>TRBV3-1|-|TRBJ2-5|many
CAIITKETQYF
TGTGCCATTATAACCAAGGAGACCCAGTACTTC
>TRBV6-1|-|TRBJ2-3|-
CASSLQYRDTQYF
TGTGCCAGCAGCTTGCAATACAGGGATACGCAGTATTTT
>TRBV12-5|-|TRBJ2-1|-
CASGLAIPGPPDKEQFF
TGTGCTAGTGGTTTGGCCATACCAGGGCCCCCGGACAAGGAGCAGTTCTTC
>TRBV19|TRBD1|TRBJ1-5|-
CASSIWDRSPNQPQHF
TGTGCCAGTAGTATCTGGGACAGGTCCCCGAATCAGCCCCAGCATTTT
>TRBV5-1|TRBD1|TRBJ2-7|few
CASSLLGQQATYEQYF
TGCGCCAGCAGCTTACTGGGACAGCAAGCTACCTACGAGCAGTACTTC
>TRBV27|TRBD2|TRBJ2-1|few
CASSYLAGDYNEQFF
TGTGCCAGCAGTTACCTAGCGGGAGACTACAATGAGCAGTTCTTC
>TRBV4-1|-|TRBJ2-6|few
CASSQDRERLSSGANVLTF
TGCGCCAGCAGCCAAGATCGGGAGAGACTTAGCTCTGGGGCCAACGTCCTGACTTTC
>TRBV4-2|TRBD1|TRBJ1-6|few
CASSQDQGDNSPLHF
TGTGCCAGCAGCCAAGATCAGGGGGATAATTCACCCCTCCACTTT
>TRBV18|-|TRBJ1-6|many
CASSKMDTNSPLHF
TGTGCCAGCTCGAAGATGGACACCAATTCACCCCTCCACTTT
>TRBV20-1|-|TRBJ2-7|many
CSAKRLGGTYEQYF
TGCAGTGCTAAACGACTAGGAGGAACCTACGAGCAGTACTTC
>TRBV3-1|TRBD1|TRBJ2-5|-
CASSLRTGGQETQYF
TGTGCCAGCAGCCTAAGGACAGGGGGTCAAGAGACCCAGTACTTC
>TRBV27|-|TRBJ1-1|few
CASSERGRYTEAFF
TGTGCCAGCAGTGAAAGGGGACGTTACACTGAAGCTTTCTTT